This TCR beta chain originates from a study of shared clonotypes between healthy human individuals. Study background: CD4 naive cells filled three plates per donor, CD4 memory three, CD8 naive two and CD8 memory one.

The protocol was immunoSEQ multiplex PCR, while the TCRdb copy is restricted to in-frame clones and leaves out a portion. Of 150,000 to 200,000 clones detected, approximately 70% appear once; the ten largest clones hold over 9.5%. General study findings and limits: Naive CD4 clonotypes were shared across a handful of donors at around 5%. A generally larger estimated richness was seen in naive subsets than in memory subsets.

CDR1 SGHRS and CDR2 YFSETQ come from the germline V gene. This CDR3 is built from 14 residues. Trimming pared 1 base from V and 2 bases from J, leaving 10 bases between. With respect to this clone: Its target is not known.

The J gene is TRBJ2-7, the V gene TRBV5-1; D not certain. Specimen: memory CD4+ T cells sorted from blood. The subset was: CD45RA-negative fraction. This TCR was sampled from a man under 40 in good health. The CDR3 region is CASSLQPRAYEQYF. In DNA, the CDR3 is TGCGCCAGCAGCTTGCAGCCGAGAGCCTACGAGCAGTACTTC. The variable domain in full, completed from reference TRBV5-1 and TRBJ2-7, reads KAGVTQTPRYLIKTRGQQVTLSCSPISGHRSVSWYQQTPGQGLQFLFEYFSETQRNKGNFPGRFSGRQFSNSRSEMNVSTLELGDSALYLCASSLQPRAYEQYFGPGTRLTVT.